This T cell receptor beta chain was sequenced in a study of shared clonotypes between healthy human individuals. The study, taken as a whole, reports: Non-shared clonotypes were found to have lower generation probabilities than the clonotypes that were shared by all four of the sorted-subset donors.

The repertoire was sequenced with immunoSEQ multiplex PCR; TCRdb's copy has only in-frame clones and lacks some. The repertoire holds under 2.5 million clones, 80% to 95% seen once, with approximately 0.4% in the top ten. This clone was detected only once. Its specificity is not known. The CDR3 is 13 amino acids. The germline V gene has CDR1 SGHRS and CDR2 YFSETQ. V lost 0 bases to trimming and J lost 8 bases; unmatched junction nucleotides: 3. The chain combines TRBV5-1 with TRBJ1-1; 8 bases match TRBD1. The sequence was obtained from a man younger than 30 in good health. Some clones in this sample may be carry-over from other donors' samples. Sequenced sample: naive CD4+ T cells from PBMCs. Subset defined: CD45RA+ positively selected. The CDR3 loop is CASSLAGDREAFF. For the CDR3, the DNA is TGCGCCAGCAGCTTGGCCGGGGACAGGGAAGCTTTCTTT. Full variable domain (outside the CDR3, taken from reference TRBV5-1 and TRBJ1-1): KAGVTQTPRYLIKTRGQQVTLSCSPISGHRSVSWYQQTPGQGLQFLFEYFSETQRNKGNFPGRFSGRQFSNSRSEMNVSTLELGDSALYLCASSLAGDREAFFGQGTRLTVV.